The 16 T cell receptor beta chains below were found in one sample sequenced in a study of T-cell reconstitution after alpha-beta-depleted transplantation in children. As it was prepared, the TCRbeta library received unique molecular identifiers. Each CDR3 protein gets one entry after TCRdb re-called the PCR reads with MiXCR. This sample has more than 400,000 distinct CDR3 sequences, with about an eighth found just once. The sequenced sample was PBMCs, mostly from graft donor cells, obtained 180 days after TCRalphabeta/CD19-depleted stem cell transplant. The receptor source for this set is a female patient aged 2 to 10 who had a stem cell transplant for aplastic anemia, so the T cells may come from the graft donor.

The V gene is TRBV7-9, the J gene TRBJ2-7; D remains ambiguous. Between the trimmed V and J ends, which lost 1 base and 9 bases, there was a span of 13 bases. The CDR3 has 13 amino acids. Germline V gives CDR1 SEHNR, CDR2 FQNEAQ (reference sequence). This chain's CDR3 is CASSLGLVDGQYF. CDR3 nucleotide sequence: TGTGCCAGCAGCTTAGGGCTAGTTGACGGGCAGTACTTC.

This clonotype turned up a few times. This rearrangement joins TRBV5-4 to TRBJ2-3; 9 positions agree with TRBD2. The CDR3 runs 15 residues. The V gene end was trimmed by 7 bases and the J gene end by 2 bases; junction bases not matched to a gene: 8. Germline CDR1 SGHNT, CDR2 YYREEE (reference sequence). Here the CDR3 reads CASGVASGITDTQYF. CDR3 nucleotides: TGTGCCAGCGGGGTAGCTAGCGGGATCACAGATACGCAGTATTTT. The variable domain in full, with the rest retrieved from reference TRBV5-4 and TRBJ2-3, is ETGVTQSPTHLIKTRGQQVTLRCSSQSGHNTVSWYQQALGQGPQFIFQYYREEENGRGNFPPRFSGLQFPNYSSELNVNALELDDSALYLCASGVASGITDTQYFGPGTRLTVL.

There are many counts of this clonotype. The J gene is TRBJ2-4, the V gene TRBV20-1, with D maybe TRBD1 (5 bases). The CDR3 has 14 amino acids. Trimming shortened V by 2 bases and J by 4 bases, and 12 bases separated the two germline ends. The germline CDR1 and CDR2 sequences are DFQATT and SNEGSKA (reference sequence). The CDR3 region has the DNA TGCAGTGCTAGATCACAGGACGGGAAAAACATTCAGTACTTC. Encoded protein: CSARSQDGKNIQYF.

This clonotype was found a few times. J is TRBJ2-5 and V is TRBV27; TRBD2 matches at 11 bases. The CDR3 runs to 15 residues. Trimming removed 5 bases from V and 0 bases from J; junction bases left unmatched: 2. From germline, CDR1 is MNHEY and CDR2 SMNVEV (reference sequence). The CDR3: CASSLAGGNQETQYF. DNA of the CDR3: TGTGCCAGCAGTCTAGCGGGAGGTAACCAAGAGACCCAGTACTTC.

A note on this clonotype: Being one base from a much bigger clone, this may be a read error. The chain is built from TRBV20-1 and TRBJ2-7; TRBD1 matches at 8 bases. The CDR3 covers 15 residues. CDR1 and CDR2 from the germline V gene are DFQATT and SNEGSKA (reference sequence). This CDR3 reads CCGFAPGGFSYEQYV. CDR3 nucleotide sequence: TGCTGTGGTTTCGCTCCAGGGGGCTTCTCCTACGAGCAGTACGTC.

This clonotype occurred a few times. The chain joins TRBV6-1 to TRBJ2-3, with D possibly being TRBD2 (5 bases). The germline V and J ends were trimmed by 6 bases and 3 bases, with 13 bases remaining between them. This CDR3 comprises 14 residues. Germline CDR1 is MNHNS and CDR2 is SASEGT. The DNA of the CDR3 is TGTGCCAGCAGAAGGACCGGCGGGACAGATACGCAGTATTTT. It is translated as CASRRTGGTDTQYF.

The V gene is TRBV20-1, the J gene TRBJ2-3, with D maybe TRBD2 (5 bases). Trimming stripped 3 bases from V and 3 bases from J, with 13 bases between. From germline, CDR1 is DFQATT and CDR2 SNEGSKA (reference sequence). This CDR3 spans 14 amino acids. CDR3 bases: TGCAGTGCTAGGCGGGCCACAATAACAGATACGCAGTATTTT. It encodes CSARRATITDTQYF.

The chain couples TRBV19 to TRBJ2-7, with 7 bases fitting TRBD1. This CDR3 has 15 residues. With V trimmed by 4 bases and J by 7 bases, 13 bases remained unmatched. Germline CDR1 LNHDA, CDR2 SQIVND (reference sequence). The CDR3 is CASSTAKGALGEQYF. In nucleotides, the CDR3 is TGTGCCAGTAGTACCGCCAAGGGGGCTCTGGGGGAGCAGTACTTC.

The table lists this clonotype with a few counts. CDR3 in DNA: TGTGCCAGCAGCTTACCAGGGGTGATTGACACTGAAGCTTTCTTT. Its translation: CASSLPGVIDTEAFF. The genes are TRBV11-2 and TRBJ1-1; weak D call: TRBD1 (6 bases). The CDR3 covers 15 residues. V lost 2 bases to trimming and J lost 3 bases, with 13 bases between them. Germline V gene data show CDR1 as SGHAT and CDR2 as FQNNGV. The full variable domain, its missing parts supplied by reference TRBV11-2 and TRBJ1-1, is EAGVAQSPRYKIIEKRQSVAFWCNPISGHATLYWYQQILGQGPKLLIQFQNNGVVDDSQLPKDRFSAERLKGVDSTLKIQPAKLEDSAVYLCASSLPGVIDTEAFFGQGTRLTVV.

The sample holds a few counts of this clonotype. The chain has TRBV6-2 or TRBV6-3 and TRBJ2-7; D possibly corresponds to TRBD1 (6 bases). CDR3 size: 16 residues. Per the germline V gene, CDR1 is MNHEY and CDR2 is SVGEGT. V lost 3 bases and J lost 0, with 15 bases in between. CDR3 sequence reads: CASSYQGPFSSYEQYV. CDR3 nucleotides: TGTGCCAGCAGTTATCAGGGGCCCTTTAGCTCCTACGAGCAGTACGTC.

The chain has TRBV20-1 and TRBJ2-1, with D maybe TRBD2 (6 bases). This CDR3 has 11 residues. Trimming left V 6 bases short and J 10 bases short, with 13 bases between. Germline values: CDR1 DFQATT, CDR2 SNEGSKA (reference sequence). CDR3 nucleotide sequence: TGCAGTGCGATGACTAGTTCGGAGCAGTTCTTC. As protein: CSAMTSSEQFF.

This chain links TRBV29-1 with TRBJ2-1; TRBD2 agrees at 10 bases. This CDR3 region has 14 residues. V dropped 5 bases and J dropped 5; count of bases not matched to a gene: 6. Germline V gene lookup returns CDR1 SQVTM and CDR2 ANQGSEA. CDR3 bases: TGCAGCGTTCTGGTTCTAGCGGGAGACAATGAGCAGTTCTTC. Residues: CSVLVLAGDNEQFF.

This clonotype was detected a few times. The chain couples TRBV20-1 to TRBJ2-1; D is possibly TRBD2 (6 bases). The CDR3 consists of 15 residues. Trimming took 3 bases from V and 6 from J, leaving 18 bases between them. Germline lookup yields CDR1 DFQATT and CDR2 SNEGSKA (reference sequence). The CDR3 protein is CSASVETRRFNEQFF. The CDR3 nucleotides read TGCAGTGCTAGTGTGGAGACTAGGCGGTTCAATGAGCAGTTCTTC.

The chain uses TRBV7-2 and TRBJ2-7; 9 nucleotides agree with TRBD1. Germline V gene lookup returns CDR1 SGHTA and CDR2 FQGNSA. The CDR3 has 15 residues. J lost 5 bases, V lost 5 bases, and 10 bases had no gene match. The CDR3 spells CASSRTGARSHEQYF. The DNA of the CDR3 is TGTGCCAGCAGCAGGACAGGGGCAAGGAGCCACGAGCAGTACTTC.

This clonotype was counted ten times or more. This rearrangement joins TRBV15 to TRBJ2-1; 10 positions agree with TRBD2. This CDR3 is built from 18 residues. From germline, CDR1 is LNHNV and CDR2 YYDKDF (reference sequence). V was clipped by 2 bases and J by 3 bases; unmatched bases: 10. CDR3 in amino acids: CATSRYPPAGGGYNEQFF. The CDR3 DNA is TGTGCCACCAGCAGATACCCTCCAGCGGGAGGGGGCTACAATGAGCAGTTCTTC.

This clonotype has just a few counts. The V call is TRBV20-1, the J call TRBJ2-1, with D perhaps assigned TRBD1 or TRBD2 (5 bases each). The CDR3 is made up of 13 amino acids. Germline V lookup: CDR1 DFQATT, CDR2 SNEGSKA (reference sequence). V lost 0 bases and J 14 bases, leaving 17 bases between the germline ends. In nucleotides, the CDR3 is TGCAGTGCTAGAGATCAGGGAGTAGTTCTGAAGTTCTTC. Translating gives CSARDQGVVLKFF.